The clone carrying this TCR beta chain was seen more than once but under ten times. Antigen unknown. The data derive from a study of cytomegalovirus exposure and HLA in healthy donors. This PCR relied on a set of 60 Vbeta primers and 13 Jbeta primers. TCRdb keeps only in-frame clones here, not all; method: immunoSEQ multiplex PCR. The data hold approximately 100,000 clones, with roughly two thirds observed a single time. The CDR3 length is 15 residues. The germline gives CDR1 SGHNT, CDR2 YYREEE (reference sequence). J gave up 7 bases and V 5 bases, and 11 bases lay outside the gene matches. Study-wide points: It was taken for granted in presence/absence analyses that sequencing depth across donors was roughly uniform. In a later analysis, 16,951 TCR beta sequences were associated with HLA alleles at 0.05 false discovery rate. Later examination showed HLA-associated TCR beta chains had greater clonal expansion than equally common others. TCR association rates varied by HLA locus in a later analysis, with DRB1 highest and HLA-C lowest.

Sequenced input: PBMCs. This receptor was taken from a female donor in good health and CMV-seronegative. The gene calls are TRBV5-4 and TRBJ2-1; 8 bases are shared with TRBD2. CDR3 sequence (DNA): TGTGCCAGCAGTCCTCCCGGACTAGCCGGGAATGAGCAGTTCTTC. This gives the protein CASSPPGLAGNEQFF.